This record covers a single TCR beta chain. Its target is not known. Before any sequencing was done, the ViraFEST assay used viral peptide pools to expand antigen-specific CD4+ T cells. Subsequent to approximately 9 days of culture, CD4+ T cells were isolated. Vaccinated recipients, who were negative for nucleocapsid antibodies, had no history of SARS-CoV-2 infection. Sequencing was performed with immunoSEQ multiplex PCR; in TCRdb, only in-frame clones are kept and a portion is missing. The repertoire holds under 80,000 clones, with around 78% as singletons. This record comes from a study of vaccination effects on CD4 cells after COVID-19. Study-level points and caveats: Clones from infection and from vaccination both contracted markedly late after vaccination.

The V end lost 7 bases, the J end lost 1 base, and 5 bases lay between the germline ends. This CDR3 has 12 residues. Germline V gene lookup returns CDR1 MDHEN and CDR2 SYDVKM. The sequence came from a human donor who received a COVID-19 vaccine. The chain has TRBV28 and TRBJ1-5, with D uncertain. This specimen consisted of CD4+ T cells from PBMCs cultured with SARS-CoV-2 spike peptides, obtained before COVID-19 vaccination. The CDR3 DNA reads as TGTGCCAGCACCTCAAGCAATCAGCCCCAGCATTTT. Encoded protein: CASTSSNQPQHF. The full variable domain, its missing parts supplied by reference TRBV28 and TRBJ1-5, is DVKVTQSSRYLVKRTGEKVFLECVQDMDHENMFWYRQDPGLGLRLIYFSYDVKMKEKGDIPEGYSVSREKKERFSLILESASTNQTSMYLCASTSSNQPQHFGDGTRLSIL.